This TCR beta chain derives from a study of tumor and adjacent non-tumor tissue in lung cancer. About the study: The patients, 10 men and a handful of women, were roughly 30 to 80 with stage I to III disease. Samples averaged around 4 million productive TCRbeta reads each. Study-wide findings and caveats: Compared with tumor, normal lung showed significantly lower TCR diversity.

V was pared by 6 bases and J by 8 bases, with 19 bases between. This CDR3 has 14 amino acids. Germline values: CDR1 MNHNS, CDR2 SASEGT. RNA was extracted from bulk tissue without any cell sorting. Three rounds of nested PCR, following a modified ARM-PCR protocol, produced the TCRbeta library. TCRdb re-called the multiplex PCR reads through MiXCR, storing one row per CDR3 protein. The sample yields under 100,000 distinct CDR3 sequences, around two thirds seen once. This clonotype has a handful of counts. Its specificity is unknown. A much bigger clone sits one base away, suggesting this may be a read error.

Sequencing was performed on lung tumor tissue. The V gene is TRBV6-1, the J gene TRBJ1-2, with D perhaps matching TRBD1 (5 bases). The clonotype comes from a man aged 65 to 85 with non-small cell lung cancer. CDR3 in amino acids: CASRTPLKGWGYTF. As DNA, the CDR3 is TGTGCCAGCAGAACCCCATTAAAGGGGTGGGGCTACACCTTC.